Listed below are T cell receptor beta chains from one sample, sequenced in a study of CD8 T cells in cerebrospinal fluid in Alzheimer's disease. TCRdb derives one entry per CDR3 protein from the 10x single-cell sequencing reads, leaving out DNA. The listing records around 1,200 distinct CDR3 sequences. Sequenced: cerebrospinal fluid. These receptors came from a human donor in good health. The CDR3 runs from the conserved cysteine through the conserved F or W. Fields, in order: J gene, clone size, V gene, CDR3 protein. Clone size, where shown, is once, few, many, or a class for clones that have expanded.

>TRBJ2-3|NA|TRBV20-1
CSAPRQGGTDTQYF
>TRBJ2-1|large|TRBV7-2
CATKPGSSYNEQFF
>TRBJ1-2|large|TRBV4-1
CASSQGDYGYTF
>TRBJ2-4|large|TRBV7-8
CASSETIGLAKNIQYF
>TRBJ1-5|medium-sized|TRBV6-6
CASSYPSDGTWGNQPQHF
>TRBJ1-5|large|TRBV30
CAWSRGQGNQPQHF
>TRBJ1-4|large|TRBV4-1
CASSQGRDRAIEKLFF
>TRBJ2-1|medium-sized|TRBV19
CASSIGSEYNEQFF
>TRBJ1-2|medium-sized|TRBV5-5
CASSADPTGGNGYTF
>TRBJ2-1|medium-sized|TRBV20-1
CSVGDSLTPNEQFF
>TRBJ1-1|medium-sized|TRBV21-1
CASSTGSWNTEAFF
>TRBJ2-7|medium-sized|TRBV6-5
CASSRARGYEQYF
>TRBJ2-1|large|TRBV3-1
CASSRGTGWEQFF
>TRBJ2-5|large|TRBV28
CASSFNGLQETQYF
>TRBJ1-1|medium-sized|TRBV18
CASSPPGPNTEAFF
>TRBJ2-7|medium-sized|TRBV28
CASSFWAGEGEQYF
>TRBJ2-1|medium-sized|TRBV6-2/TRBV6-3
CASSQGPTTFF
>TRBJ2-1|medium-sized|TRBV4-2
CASSQAVGGGYNEQFF
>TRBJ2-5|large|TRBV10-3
CAISVSGGEETQYF
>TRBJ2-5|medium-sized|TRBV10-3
CAISEGTKETQYF
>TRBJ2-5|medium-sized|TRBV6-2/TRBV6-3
CASSPRLAIQETQYF
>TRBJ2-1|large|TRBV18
CASSTTRGRLAGGPYNEQFF
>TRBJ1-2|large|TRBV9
CASSVGRMNYGYTF
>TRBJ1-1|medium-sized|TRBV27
CASSLMSTGRNAFF
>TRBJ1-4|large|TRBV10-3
CAISESIPGEKLFF